This TCR beta chain was documented in a study of cytomegalovirus exposure and HLA in healthy donors (TCRdb year 2017). With respect to the entire study: According to an earlier analysis of 587 of the donors, roughly 180 million T cells yielded 117 million unique TCR beta sequences and about 300 Gb of sequence data. An early release that covered 640 HLA-typed donors contained approximately 300 gigabases of sequencing data and around 85 million unique TCR sequences. Of the roughly 400 genotyped donors, approximately 83% fell in the genetic ancestry cluster associated with self-reported Caucasian donors. The study aimed to test whether cataloging public T cell receptors could reveal signatures of past pathogen exposure. The study profiled the T cell repertoires of more than 500 subjects by immunosequencing and related them to cytomegalovirus serostatus. In addition to the first cohort of roughly 700 subjects, a separate validation cohort of some 120 different subjects was used. High-throughput TCR immunosequencing, statistical association of individual TCRs with disease status, and machine learning were combined to predict cytomegalovirus infection status. A later analysis re-analyzed previously published TCR beta repertoires from 650 to 800 donors and added high-resolution HLA genotyping to study TCR occurrence patterns. In the later analysis, no new phenotypic data were used to find candidate immune exposures; instead, reliance was placed on TCR beta sequences and their occurrence across donors. In an earlier analysis of more than 550 of the donors, high-throughput TCR beta sequencing was used to judge whether each TCR beta V gene segment behaved as functional or pseudogenic. Donor age, sex, ethnicity and CMV serostatus were collected together with the repertoire data. In a later genetic analysis, genome-wide SNP genotypes for about 65% of the roughly 700 donors were used, and that subset was treated as a discovery cohort. All discovery cohort repertoires had been generated on a single sequencing platform. Both class I and class II loci were covered by HLA typing, at four-digit resolution. The number of donors typed differed by locus, with about 629-630 for A, B, C, DRB1 and DQB1, around 500 for DQA1, 600 to 610 for DPA1, and 472 for DPB1. Four to six DR-DQ haplotypes were handled as single units for association and clustering, since linkage in the cohort was strong. Across roughly 420 genotyped donors of the cohort, an average of roughly 230,000 unique TCR beta nucleotide sequences per donor were sequenced, and roughly a sixth of those sequences were non-productive. Summary of the overall study and its limitations: In this cohort, only TCR beta chains were sequenced, and detectable features were limited by the absence of alpha or paired-chain data. Because some donors lacked HLA typing at each locus, the association tests relied only on the typed subset. The 87-base-pair reads could not distinguish some IMGT-functional V segments, including TRBV6-2 and TRBV6-3, so those segments were excluded. The earlier analysis of 587 of the donors excluded roughly 16 rarely observed V segments, including chromosome 9 orphons, because counts were too low. A later analysis found that HLA-associated TCR beta chains were more clonally expanded and had lower generation probabilities than equally common non-associated chains. The authors suggested that the approach could potentially be extended to other disease states and immunological phenotypes. In a later analysis, TCR association rates were found to vary across HLA loci, with the most associated TCRs seen for DRB1 alleles and the fewest for HLA-C alleles. While some public TCRs were present in many individuals, most TCR sequences turned up only very rarely across donors. Linkage disequilibrium might explain the correlated functional status among segregating V segments, but an unknown experimental factor could not be ruled out. In an earlier analysis of 587 of the donors, most TCR beta V segments appeared in productive rearrangements about 90% or about 30% of the time, broadly matching IMGT annotations. In vitro tests confirmed that a few of the cytomegalovirus-associated TCR beta chains recognize cytomegalovirus antigens. Roughly uniform sequencing depth across donors was assumed in presence/absence analyses, although this assumption may not hold. A later analysis found that most CMV-associated TCR beta chains appeared HLA-restricted, with HLA associations seemingly driven largely by CMV exposure. In both the original and validation cohorts, the classifier was reported to diagnose cytomegalovirus status with high specificity and sensitivity. A further reported finding was that TCR beta sequences accurately predicted the HLA-A and HLA-B alleles for most subjects in the first cohort. In a later genetic analysis, a missense DCLRE1C variant was associated with V-gene and J-gene trimming of TCR beta chains, and the association was replicated in an independent cohort. A later analysis associated about 18,000 TCR beta sequences with specific HLA alleles at a false discovery rate of 0.05. According to a later analysis, parvovirus B19, influenza, CMV and Epstein-Barr virus appeared linked to several top co-occurrence clusters. According to a later genetic analysis, donors in an Asian-associated ancestry cluster had fewer N-insertions in productive TCRs than the approximately 650-donor mean. CMV serostatus was the only immune exposure information available for the cohort. When HLA alleles, especially DR and DQ, strongly co-occurred, attributing TCR associations to individual alleles was difficult. A cluster of highly shared sequence variants was judged likely to represent a technical artifact of the sequencing pipeline. The study listed 170 or so TCR beta chains as associated with cytomegalovirus.

This clone appeared a few times. Its antigen specificity is not known. No base-level quality is on record; no much larger clone is a single base apart. The cohort comprised under 700 healthy bone marrow donors. All cohort members were sampled while nominally healthy, although unrecorded immune exposures were likely present. The donor tested CMV seronegative, placing the donor among the 300 to 400 seronegative members of the cohort. Each donor provided a peripheral blood sample, and peripheral blood mononuclear cells were used for TCR beta sequencing. The Qiagen DNeasy Blood Extraction Kit was used to extract genomic DNA from the blood cell samples. Libraries were made using the immunoSEQ multiplex PCR assay. A mixture of 60 forward primers for TCR Vbeta segments and 13 reverse primers for TCR Jbeta segments was used in the multiplex PCR. A multiplex PCR assay on genomic DNA amplified the CDR3 region of rearranged TCR beta genes. The amplified TCR beta libraries were sequenced on the Illumina HiSeq System as 87-base-pair reads. As for how the authors treated the data: In a later analysis, around 80 million unique TCR beta chains were counted across the approximately 640 repertoires, and roughly 11 million of these chains were shared by at least two donors. Raw reads were error-corrected and collapsed into unique sequences by a nearest-neighbor algorithm in which closely related sequences were merged to remove PCR and sequencing errors. To assign V, D and J gene segments, CDR3 sequences were aligned to IMGT reference sequences. For a sequence to be retained, a match of at least six nucleotides to both a V gene segment and a J gene segment was required. Rearrangements were called productive when the CDR3 lacked stop codons and stayed in frame with V and J; all others were non-productive. Following IMGT convention, CDR3 was defined as the stretch from the second conserved V-encoded cysteine to the conserved J-encoded phenylalanine. The earlier analysis of some 600 of the donors excluded sequences that lacked an unambiguous match to a single V gene segment. An earlier analysis of 587 of the donors classified V segments as functional when productive rearrangements were above 56.7% and as segregating when the standard deviation between donors was above 5%. A statistical classification framework was built to diagnose cytomegalovirus status from the catalog of TCR beta chain sequences. V and J gene assignment, in a later analysis, came from comparing TCR nucleotide sequences with IMGT/GENE-DB human TR gene sequences. In a later analysis, CDR3 sequences and most-parsimonious VDJ recombination scenarios were assigned using the TCRdist pipeline. In a later analysis, each TCR beta chain was defined by its CDR3 amino acid sequence together with its V-gene family, and reads without a unique V-gene family were excluded. To address suspected cross-contamination and a sequencing artifact, a later analysis removed approximately 590 highly shared, low-generation-probability nucleotide sequences. A later analysis calculated a clonal expansion index for each public chain from normalized within-repertoire ranks of inferred template counts. In a later analysis, generation probabilities were computed with a VDJ recombination model fitted to out-of-frame rearrangements, and the resulting probabilities were checked against IGoR. In a later analysis, hypergeometric tests were used to score TCR-TCR, TCR-HLA and TCR-CMV co-occurrence, with a repertoire-size bias correction applied to TCR pairs. False discovery rates were estimated in a later analysis by permuting HLA or CMV assignments 20 times. In a later analysis, co-occurring TCRs were grouped using DBSCAN, with TCRdist sequence similarity added in when clustering inside HLA-allele-positive subsets. Repertoires with fewer than 30,000 or more than 120,000 public chains were left out of co-occurrence clustering, as were four to six repertoires with anomalous nucleotide sharing. TCRdb provides this immuneACCESS table in a form limited to in-frame rearrangements. Some clones are lacking; in checked studies, under half of them reflect an unresolved V gene, and why the rest are absent is not known. That table gives V, J and clone size, and the DNA gave D and trimming. The sample table lists about 150,000 clones, 8.5% to 10% of them with a count of one. The ten largest clones add up to approximately 1.7% of the sample.

Clipping removes 5 bases from V and 2 bases from J, with 0 as the unmatched junction base count. The CDR3 goes from the cysteine to the phenylalanine over 13 residues. Kept here is only the CDR3 DNA, which spans 39 bases and is read in frame from base 1. As encoded in the germline V gene, CDR1 is MNHEY while CDR2 is SVGAGI. The chain is made from TRBV6-5 and TRBJ2-5; 9 central nucleotides agree with TRBD2. The clonotype was recovered from a man aged 50 to 60 in good health and CMV-seronegative. The sequencing sample was made of PBMCs. This receptor carries the CDR3 CASSTSGQETQYF. The sequenced DNA is TGTGCCAGCAGTACTAGCGGGCAAGAGACCCAGTACTTC.